The clone carrying this T cell receptor beta chain has just one count. Its antigen is not identified. The trim removed 0 bases at V and 3 bases at J, leaving 3 bases unmatched. Germline loops: CDR1 LGHNA, CDR2 YSLEER. This CDR3 is 16 amino acids long. The data were obtained in a study of T cells in localized non-small cell lung cancer. Study-level findings and limits: Researchers found a median around 59 of the top 100 tumor clones in adjacent lung. Highest T cell clonality was seen in uninvolved adjacent lung, surpassing that measured in tumor.

The repertoire was sequenced with immunoSEQ multiplex PCR; TCRdb's copy has only in-frame clones and lacks some. In the table there are 60,000 to 85,000 clones, 80% to 90% of which are singletons. Sequences were derived from peripheral blood, sampled before any cancer treatment. The rearrangement joins TRBV4-3 to TRBJ2-1; TRBD2 matches at 9 bases. This sequence was found in a male donor older than 55 with stage III squamous cell lung carcinoma. The CDR3 DNA follows: TGCGCCAGCAGCCAAGAGGCTAGCGGGGTCTACAATGAGCAGTTCTTC. It yields the protein CASSQEASGVYNEQFF.